Listed below are T cell receptor beta chains from one sample, sequenced in a study of blood T cell repertoires in COVID-19. TCRdb's copy holds only in-frame clones and misses some; the assay was immunoSEQ multiplex PCR. This repertoire shows around 150,000 clones, roughly 90% found once; its top ten account for approximately 3%. The sample consisted of peripheral blood. The receptor source for this set is a man in his 60s with acute or convalescent COVID-19. Both conserved end residues are part of each CDR3.

TRBV9	TRBJ1-3	CASSQVGLVGNTIYF
TRBV27	TRBJ1-1	CASSLGVSTGYMVEAFF
TRBV29-1	TRBJ1-3	CSGSKGAGNTIYF
TRBV10-2	TRBJ1-1	CATTGQGADSTEAFF
TRBV10-3	TRBJ2-5	CAISEPGQGETQYF
TRBV10-3	TRBJ1-1	CAISESAGREAFF
TRBV14	TRBJ1-2	CASSYVGGAAGYTF
TRBV18	TRBJ1-1	CASSPSNAGAMNTEAFF
TRBV5-8	TRBJ2-7	CASMRTSVTYEQYF
TRBV27	TRBJ2-1	CASSSPKRDQRGGIYNEQFF
TRBV3-1/TRBV3-2	TRBJ1-6	CASSQKVQGRSPLHF
TRBV5-1	TRBJ1-2	CASSLAGVRGRSGYTF
TRBV6-6	TRBJ1-2	CASSLSLSGNYGYTF
TRBV9	TRBJ1-1	CASSSPRGSFTEAFF
TRBV3-1/TRBV3-2	TRBJ2-2	CASSQVGTATGELFF
TRBV6-5	TRBJ1-1	CASRTGGLNTEAFF
TRBV5-8	TRBJ2-3	CASSLGGARKYFTDTQYF
TRBV4-1	TRBJ2-3	CASSSTRDRGGLAGLYF
TRBV5-4	TRBJ2-6	CASSSVYDGANVLTF
TRBV29-1	TRBJ1-1	CSTGINTEAFF
TRBV20-1	TRBJ2-5	CSASGGETQYF
TRBV27	TRBJ1-3	CASSFDMGNTIYF
TRBV18	TRBJ1-1	CASSQPTGVGTEAFF
TRBV6-2/TRBV6-3	TRBJ1-5	CASSYSSRGAEQPQHF
TRBV6-5	TRBJ2-3	CASTSTSGGTDTQYF
TRBV6-2/TRBV6-3	TRBJ1-5	CASSRTGGFEPQHF
TRBV11-2	TRBJ1-6	CASSFNRVDNSPLHF